These 25 T cell receptor beta chains came from one sample sequenced in a study of T-cell reconstitution after alpha-beta-depleted transplantation in children (dated by TCRdb to the mid-2010s). The library relied on PCR. The instrument was an Illumina HiSeq 2500. TCR libraries were prepared with molecular barcoding, using unique molecular identifiers to normalize TCRbeta repertoire quantification. TCRdb passed the public sequencing reads through fastp at Q25 and MiXCR, retaining productive beta sequences. Entries are consolidated by CDR3 protein sequence, retaining the most common genes and DNA. The sample profile shows over 400,000 distinct CDR3 sequences; over 40% of them were found once. In total, the top ten clones hold under 35% of the sample. The sample's treatment or condition, from its label and the paper: allogeneic hematopoietic cell transplantation with graft depleted of TCRalphabeta T cells and CD19 B cells.

The input for sequencing was PBMCs, taken before TCRalphabeta/CD19-depleted stem cell transplant. The receptors stem from a girl aged 2 to 9 with aplastic anemia, due to receive a stem cell transplant.

The V gene is TRBV20-1, the J gene TRBJ1-1; D gene unclear. Germline V CDR1 and CDR2: DFQATT, SNEGSKA (reference sequence). V gave up 0 bases and J gave up 6 bases, with 14 bases separating them. The CDR3 is made up of 14 amino acids. The CDR3 loop reads CSARDGRVGPEAFF. CDR3 sequence (DNA): TGCAGTGCTAGAGATGGGAGGGTAGGCCCTGAAGCTTTCTTT.

This clonotype was seen only a few times. J is TRBJ1-5 and V is TRBV4-1; D not resolved. Germline V gene data show CDR1 as MGHRA and CDR2 as YSYEKL. The germline V and J ends were trimmed by 0 bases and 1 base, with 10 bases remaining between them. The CDR3 runs to 16 residues. The CDR3 loop reads CASSQEVGRSNQPQHF. The CDR3 DNA reads TGCGCCAGCAGCCAAGAGGTGGGTCGCAGCAATCAGCCCCAGCATTTT.

The V call is TRBV2, the J call TRBJ2-3; TRBD2 matches at 13 bases. Trimming removed 4 bases from V and 1 base from J; junction bases left unmatched: 5. In germline, CDR1 is SNHLY, CDR2 FYNNEI. There are 17 residues in the CDR3. This CDR3 is CASSVGTSGTRTDTQYF. The CDR3 nucleotides read TGTGCCAGCAGTGTAGGGACTAGCGGGACTCGCACAGATACGCAGTATTTT.

V usage is TRBV20-1 and J usage is TRBJ2-5; D may be TRBD1 or TRBD2 (5 bases each). Trimming removed 3 bases at V and 5 bases at J, with 10 bases between. This CDR3 comprises 12 residues. Germline V gene sequence: CDR1 DFQATT, CDR2 SNEGSKA (reference sequence). The CDR3 spells CSASPGRETQYF. CDR3 bases: TGCAGTGCTAGTCCGGGGCGGGAGACCCAGTACTTC.

This clonotype was found a few times. The V and J genes are TRBV24-1 and TRBJ2-5; D is uncertain. The CDR3 extends over 11 amino acids. Germline V gene lookup returns CDR1 KGHDR and CDR2 SFDVKD. Trimming took 3 bases from V and 3 from J, leaving 1 base between them. CDR3 amino acids: CATSDEETQYF. For the CDR3, the DNA is TGTGCCACCAGTGATGAAGAGACCCAGTACTTC.

The rearrangement uses TRBV7-2 and TRBJ2-7, with D possibly being TRBD2 (5 bases). This CDR3 spans 14 amino acids. Per the germline V gene, CDR1 is SGHTA and CDR2 is FQGNSA. Between the trimmed V and J ends, which lost 4 bases and 3 bases, there was a span of 13 bases. For the CDR3, the DNA is TGTGCCAGCAGCTCCTGGGCAGGAGGCTACGAGCAGTACTTC. This gives the protein CASSSWAGGYEQYF.

The gene calls are TRBV20-1 and TRBJ2-1; D uncertain. Trimming removed 7 bases from V and 5 bases from J, with 18 bases in between. This CDR3 region has 14 residues. CDR1 is DFQATT and CDR2 is SNEGSKA in the germline V gene (reference sequence). Here the CDR3 DNA reads TGCAGTGTCCTAGACATAAGAACAAACAATGAGCAGTTCTTC. Its protein is CSVLDIRTNNEQFF.

As for this clonotype: One base away lies a much larger clone, so this may be a sequencing read error. The V and J genes are TRBV5-5 and TRBJ1-4; possible D gene TRBD1, 5 bases. Germline lookup yields CDR1 SGHKS and CDR2 YYEKEE (reference sequence). The ends were cut back, 4 bases at V and 7 bases at J, with 17 bases in the middle. The CDR3 has 15 residues. CDR3 in amino acids: CASSVVAGVAEKLFF. CDR3 in DNA: TGTGCCAGCAGCGTGGTTGCGGGGGTGGCTGAAAAACTGTTTTTT.

The chain recombines TRBV5-1 with TRBJ1-2; unclear D gene. The V end lost 3 bases, the J end lost 8 bases, and 11 bases lay between the germline ends. Germline values: CDR1 SGHRS, CDR2 YFSETQ. CDR3 length: 12 amino acids. The chain's CDR3 is CASSYGLEGYTF. The CDR3 DNA reads TGCGCCAGCAGCTACGGCCTGGAGGGCTACACCTTC.

The table lists this clonotype with a few counts. The chain combines TRBV5-1 with TRBJ2-7, with D hard to call. Deletions cut 4 bases from V and 0 bases from J, with 23 bases between. Germline CDR1 is SGHRS and CDR2 is YFSETQ. This CDR3 has 18 amino acids. The CDR3 DNA is TGCGCCAGCAGCCCTGGGTCCGGTCAGTTCTCTAGCTCCTACGAGCAGTACTTC. Its translation is CASSPGSGQFSSSYEQYF.

CDR3 sequence reads: CASRGSTSASYNEQFF. CDR3 nucleotides: TGTGCCAGCAGGGGATCGACTAGCGCATCCTACAATGAGCAGTTCTTC. This rearrangement joins TRBV6-2 or TRBV6-3 to TRBJ2-1, with TRBD2 matching over 8 bases. V lost 6 bases and J lost 1; bases outside the gene matches: 8. Germline CDR1 is MNHEY and CDR2 is SVGEGT. The CDR3 totals 16 residues.

The chain employs TRBV11-2 and TRBJ2-5; the match to TRBD2 covers 8 bases. The CDR3 is made up of 17 amino acids. With 5 bases clipped from V and 2 bases from J, the junction kept 13 bases outside the gene matches. Germline V lookup: CDR1 SGHAT, CDR2 FQNNGV. Here the CDR3 DNA reads TGTGCCAGCAGCCAGATAGGGTCTAGCGGGCTACAAGAGACCCAGTACTTC. As protein: CASSQIGSSGLQETQYF.

This clonotype was observed at least ten times. The chain couples TRBV5-1 to TRBJ2-5; D unresolved. V was cut by 0 bases and J by 4 bases, with 16 bases left in between. The CDR3 has 16 amino acids. From germline, CDR1 is SGHRS and CDR2 YFSETQ. The CDR3 sequence is CASSLGDLVGPETQYF. The CDR3 DNA reads as TGCGCCAGCAGCTTGGGGGATCTCGTTGGGCCAGAGACCCAGTACTTC.

The rearrangement joins TRBV7-6 to TRBJ2-6; D ambiguous. The CDR3 totals 18 residues. Trimming pared 5 bases from V and 0 bases from J, leaving 17 bases between. Looked up from germline, CDR1 is SGHVS and CDR2 is FNYEAQ. The CDR3 sequence is CASSPSGWTSSGANVLTF. The CDR3 nucleotides read TGTGCCAGCAGCCCATCCGGCTGGACGAGCTCTGGGGCCAACGTCCTGACTTTC.

The genes are TRBV11-2 and TRBJ2-7, with D perhaps matching TRBD2 (5 bases). V was shortened by 5 bases and J by 6 bases, with 20 bases between the two germline ends. This CDR3 has 15 residues. Germline CDR1 and CDR2: SGHAT and FQNNGV. The CDR3 region has the DNA TGTGCCAGCAGCATAGGACTCCCGATGATGGGCGAGCAGTACTTC. This codes for CASSIGLPMMGEQYF.

This clonotype was recorded a few times. The chain joins TRBV9 to TRBJ2-4; TRBD1 agrees at 7 bases. With 3 bases clipped from V and 0 bases from J, the junction kept 6 bases outside the gene matches. Germline V gene data show CDR1 as SGDLS and CDR2 as YYNGEE. The CDR3 spans 16 residues. The CDR3 nucleotides are TGTGCCAGCAGCGGCCGGGACAGACTAGCCAAAAACATTCAGTACTTC. This gives the protein CASSGRDRLAKNIQYF.

The chain carries TRBV20-1 and TRBJ2-1; 10 nucleotides line up with TRBD2. The CDR3 spans 15 residues. Germline-derived CDR1 and CDR2 are DFQATT and SNEGSKA (reference sequence). V dropped 6 bases and J dropped 3; count of bases not matched to a gene: 8. The CDR3 reads CSAPGTSVLYNEQFF. The CDR3 region has the DNA TGCAGTGCCCCGGGGACTAGCGTACTCTACAATGAGCAGTTCTTC.

The chain joins TRBV25-1 to TRBJ2-7; 7 bases match TRBD1. The CDR3 is made up of 11 amino acids. Germline V lookup: CDR1 MGHDK, CDR2 SYGVNS. The V gene end was trimmed by 2 bases and the J gene end by 10 bases; junction bases not matched to a gene: 2. CDR3 sequence: CASSEAGGQYF. The CDR3 DNA is TGTGCCAGCAGTGAAGCAGGGGGTCAGTACTTC.

On this clonotype itself: This likely comes from a read error, as the CDR3 has no conserved phenylalanine or tryptophan at its end. The rearrangement uses TRBV5-6 and TRBJ1-1; D uncertain. V was shortened by 2 bases and J by 4 bases, with 15 bases between the two germline ends. The germline V gene has CDR1 SGHDT and CDR2 YYEEEE. The CDR3 is made up of 15 amino acids. CDR3 region: CASSFIPATVTEAFL. Here the CDR3 DNA reads TGTGCCAGCAGCTTTATCCCGGCAACAGTCACTGAAGCTTTCCTT.

This clonotype was observed a handful of times. The chain links TRBV28 to TRBJ2-1; 8 positions agree with TRBD1. The CDR3 consists of 15 residues. Trimming took 4 bases from V and 9 from J; bases not matched to a gene: 11. Germline V gene lookup returns CDR1 MDHEN and CDR2 SYDVKM. The CDR3 here is CASSSGGSDHGEQFF. CDR3 bases: TGTGCCAGCAGTTCAGGGGGCTCGGACCATGGTGAGCAGTTCTTC.

V usage is TRBV3-1 and J usage is TRBJ2-5, with D perhaps being TRBD1 or TRBD2 (5 bases each). In germline, CDR1 is LGHDT, CDR2 YNNKEL (reference sequence). V gave up 3 bases and J gave up 6 bases, with 17 bases separating them. The CDR3 spans 15 residues. The CDR3 DNA is TGTGCCAGCAGCCATTCCCAGGGCAGGGAGAAGACCCAGTACTTC. Translated, it gives CASSHSQGREKTQYF.

The table lists this clonotype with many counts. Relative to the germline gene, one junction end is altered; a read error may explain this. The chain is built from TRBV7-7 and TRBJ2-5; 7 nucleotides match TRBD2. Germline V gene data show CDR1 as SSHAT and CDR2 as FNYEAQ (reference sequence). There are 17 residues in the CDR3. The CDR3 DNA sequence: TGTGCTAGCAGCTTAGGAAGCGGCGGGAGTGTAAGAGAGACCCAGTACTTC. Translated: CASSLGSGGSVRETQYF.

The chain carries TRBV6-5 and TRBJ1-2; D not resolved. The CDR3 loop spans 13 amino acids. Germline loops: CDR1 MNHEY, CDR2 SVGAGI. V shed 2 bases and J shed 7 bases, with 11 bases lying between them. CDR3 amino acids: CASSYPGLSGYTF. CDR3 in DNA: TGTGCCAGCAGTTACCCCGGCCTAAGTGGCTACACCTTC.

J is TRBJ2-1 and V is TRBV20-1, with 11 nucleotides matching TRBD2. Trimming at V came to 3 bases and at J to 9 bases, leaving 7 bases not matched to a gene. This CDR3 is 14 amino acids long. CDR1 DFQATT and CDR2 SNEGSKA come from the germline V gene (reference sequence). This chain's CDR3 is CSARSSGRAGEQFF. The CDR3 DNA reads as TGCAGTGCTAGGAGTAGCGGGAGGGCCGGTGAGCAGTTCTTC.

The rearrangement uses TRBV11-1 and TRBJ2-1, with D possibly being TRBD1 or TRBD2 (6 bases each). Trimming pared 5 bases from V and 8 bases from J, leaving 19 bases between. This CDR3 has 15 residues. CDR1 SGHAT and CDR2 FQDESV come from the germline V gene (reference sequence). The CDR3 region is CASSLVRGLFDEQFF. DNA for the CDR3: TGTGCCAGCAGCCTCGTCCGGGGGCTGTTCGATGAGCAGTTCTTC.